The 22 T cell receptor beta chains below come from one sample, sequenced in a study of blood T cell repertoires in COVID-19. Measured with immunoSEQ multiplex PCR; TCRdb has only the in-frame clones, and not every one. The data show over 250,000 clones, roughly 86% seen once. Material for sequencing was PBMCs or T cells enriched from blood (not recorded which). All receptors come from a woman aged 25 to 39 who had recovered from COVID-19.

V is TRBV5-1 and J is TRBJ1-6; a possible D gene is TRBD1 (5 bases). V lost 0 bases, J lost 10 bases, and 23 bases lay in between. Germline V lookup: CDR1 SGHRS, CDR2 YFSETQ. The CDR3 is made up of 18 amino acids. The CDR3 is CASSLAPQWGRRGSPLHF. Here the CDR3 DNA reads TGCGCCAGCAGCTTGGCCCCCCAATGGGGGAGGCGCGGATCACCCCTCCACTTT.

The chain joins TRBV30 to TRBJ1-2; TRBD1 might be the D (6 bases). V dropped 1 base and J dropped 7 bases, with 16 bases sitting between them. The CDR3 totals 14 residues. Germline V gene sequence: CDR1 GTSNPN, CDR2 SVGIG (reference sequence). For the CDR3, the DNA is TGTGCCTGGAGTGACCTCGGACGCAGGGGTGGCTACACCTTC. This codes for CAWSDLGRRGGYTF.

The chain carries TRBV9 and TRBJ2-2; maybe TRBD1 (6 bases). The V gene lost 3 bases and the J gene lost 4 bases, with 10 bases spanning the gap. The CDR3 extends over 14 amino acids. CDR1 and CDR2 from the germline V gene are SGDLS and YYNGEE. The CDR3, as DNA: TGTGCCAGCAGCGGAACAGGGTTCACCGGGGAGCTGTTTTTT. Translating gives CASSGTGFTGELFF.

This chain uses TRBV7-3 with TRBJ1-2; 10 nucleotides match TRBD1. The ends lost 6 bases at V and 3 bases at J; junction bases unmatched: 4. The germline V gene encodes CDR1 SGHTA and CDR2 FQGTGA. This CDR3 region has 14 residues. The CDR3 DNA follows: TGTGCCAGCAGTACAGGGACAGGGGACTATGGCTACACCTTC. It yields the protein CASSTGTGDYGYTF.

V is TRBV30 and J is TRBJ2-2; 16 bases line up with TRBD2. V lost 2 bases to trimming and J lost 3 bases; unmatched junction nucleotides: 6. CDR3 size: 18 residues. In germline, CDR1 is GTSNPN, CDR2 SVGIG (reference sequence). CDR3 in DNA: TGTGCCTGGAGTCCCGGGACTAGCGGGAGGGCCCACACCGGGGAGCTGTTTTTT. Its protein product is CAWSPGTSGRAHTGELFF.

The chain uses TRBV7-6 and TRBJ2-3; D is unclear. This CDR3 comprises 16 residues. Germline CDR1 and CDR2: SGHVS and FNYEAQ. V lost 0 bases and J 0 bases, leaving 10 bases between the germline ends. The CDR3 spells CASSLATPLSTDTQYF. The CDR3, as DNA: TGTGCCAGCAGCTTAGCGACACCCCTTAGCACAGATACGCAGTATTTT.

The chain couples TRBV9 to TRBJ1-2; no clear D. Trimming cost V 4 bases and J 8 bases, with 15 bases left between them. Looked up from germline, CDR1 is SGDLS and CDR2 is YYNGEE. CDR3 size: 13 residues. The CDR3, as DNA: TGTGCCAGCAGCTACGGGCAGGCGGGCGGCTACACCTTC. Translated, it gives CASSYGQAGGYTF.

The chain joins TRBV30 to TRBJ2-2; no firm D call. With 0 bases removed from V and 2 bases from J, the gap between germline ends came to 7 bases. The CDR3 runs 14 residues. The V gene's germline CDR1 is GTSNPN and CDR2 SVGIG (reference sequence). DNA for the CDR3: TGTGCCTGGAGTGTCGTCACTAACACCGGGGAGCTGTTTTTT. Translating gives CAWSVVTNTGELFF.

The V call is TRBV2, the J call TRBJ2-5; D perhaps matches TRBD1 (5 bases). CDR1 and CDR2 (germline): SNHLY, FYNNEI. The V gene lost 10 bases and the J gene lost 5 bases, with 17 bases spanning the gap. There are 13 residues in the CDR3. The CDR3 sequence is CATSGPRDETQYF. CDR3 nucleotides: TGTGCCACCTCAGGGCCTAGAGATGAGACCCAGTACTTC. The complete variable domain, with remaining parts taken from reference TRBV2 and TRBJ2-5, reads EPEVTQTPSHQVTQMGQEVILRCVPISNHLYFYWYRQILGQKVEFLVSFYNNEISEKSEIFDDQFSVERPDGSNFTLKIRSTKLEDSAMYFCATSGPRDETQYFGPGTRLLVL.

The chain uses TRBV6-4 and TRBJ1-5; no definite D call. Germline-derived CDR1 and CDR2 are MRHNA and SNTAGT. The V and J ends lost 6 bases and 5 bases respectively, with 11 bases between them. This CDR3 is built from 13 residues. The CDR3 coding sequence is TGTGCCAGCAGCCCACGGGTCGATCAGCCCCAGCATTTT. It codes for CASSPRVDQPQHF.

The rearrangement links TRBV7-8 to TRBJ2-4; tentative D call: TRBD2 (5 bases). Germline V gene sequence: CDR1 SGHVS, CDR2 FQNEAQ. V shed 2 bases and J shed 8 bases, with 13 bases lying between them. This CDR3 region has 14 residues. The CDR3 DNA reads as TGTGCCAGCAGCTTAATTGGAGCGGCGGACATTCAGTACTTC. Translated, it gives CASSLIGAADIQYF.

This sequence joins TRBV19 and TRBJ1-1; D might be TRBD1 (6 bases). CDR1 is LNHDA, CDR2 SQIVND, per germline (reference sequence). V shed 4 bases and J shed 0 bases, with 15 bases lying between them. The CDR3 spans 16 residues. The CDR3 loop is CASSSSGTRMNTEAFF. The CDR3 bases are TGTGCCAGTAGTAGCTCCGGGACAAGAATGAACACTGAAGCTTTCTTT.

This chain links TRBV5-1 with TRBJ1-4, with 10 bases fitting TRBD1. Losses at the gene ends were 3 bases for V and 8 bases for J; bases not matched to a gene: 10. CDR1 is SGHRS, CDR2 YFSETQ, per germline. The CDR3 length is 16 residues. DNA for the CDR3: TGCGCCAGCAGCTCCCCCCGGACAGGGGGAACAGAAAAACTGTTTTTT. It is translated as CASSSPRTGGTEKLFF.

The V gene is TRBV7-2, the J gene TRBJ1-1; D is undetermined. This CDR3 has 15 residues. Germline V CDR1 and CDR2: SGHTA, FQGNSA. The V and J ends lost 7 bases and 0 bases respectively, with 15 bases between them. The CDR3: CASTLLRSMNTEAFF. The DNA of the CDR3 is TGTGCCAGCACCCTCCTCCGGAGCATGAACACTGAAGCTTTCTTT.

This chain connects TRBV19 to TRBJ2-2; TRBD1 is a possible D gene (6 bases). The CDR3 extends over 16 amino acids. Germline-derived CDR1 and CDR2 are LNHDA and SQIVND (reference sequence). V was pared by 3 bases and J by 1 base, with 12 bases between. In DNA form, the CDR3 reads TGTGCCAGTAGTATGCCGTGGGACAAGAACACCGGGGAGCTGTTTTTT. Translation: CASSMPWDKNTGELFF.

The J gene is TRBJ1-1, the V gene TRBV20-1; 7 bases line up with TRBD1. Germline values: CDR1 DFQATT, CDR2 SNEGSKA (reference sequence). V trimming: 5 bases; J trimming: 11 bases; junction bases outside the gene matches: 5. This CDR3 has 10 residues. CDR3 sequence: CSASTGDAFF. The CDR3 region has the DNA TGCAGTGCTTCCACAGGGGATGCTTTCTTT.

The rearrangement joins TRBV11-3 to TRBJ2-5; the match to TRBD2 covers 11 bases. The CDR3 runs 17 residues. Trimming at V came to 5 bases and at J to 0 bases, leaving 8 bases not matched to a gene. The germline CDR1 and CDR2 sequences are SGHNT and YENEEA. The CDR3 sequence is CASSTTSSGGHQETQYF. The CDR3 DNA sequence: TGTGCCAGCAGCACGACATCTAGCGGGGGGCACCAAGAGACCCAGTACTTC.

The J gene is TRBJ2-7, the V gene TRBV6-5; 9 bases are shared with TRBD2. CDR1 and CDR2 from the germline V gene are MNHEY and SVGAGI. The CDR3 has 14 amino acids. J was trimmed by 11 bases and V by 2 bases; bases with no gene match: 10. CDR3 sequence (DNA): TGTGCCAGCAGTTACAGCGGGGGGCGGCGGTCGGAGTACTTC. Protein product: CASSYSGGRRSEYF.

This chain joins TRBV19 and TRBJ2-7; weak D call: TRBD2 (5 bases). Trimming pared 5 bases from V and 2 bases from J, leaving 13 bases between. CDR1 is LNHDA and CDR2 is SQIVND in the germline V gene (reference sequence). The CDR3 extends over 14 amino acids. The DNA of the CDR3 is TGTGCCAGTAGTCCGAGGGCGTTAGCCTACGAGCAGTACTTC. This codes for CASSPRALAYEQYF.

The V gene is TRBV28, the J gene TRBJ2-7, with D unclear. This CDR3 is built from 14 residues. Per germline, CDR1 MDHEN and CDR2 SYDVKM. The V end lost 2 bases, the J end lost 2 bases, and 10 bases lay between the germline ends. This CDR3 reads CASSLTTSAYEQYF. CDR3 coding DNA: TGTGCCAGCAGTTTAACCACCTCGGCCTACGAGCAGTACTTC.

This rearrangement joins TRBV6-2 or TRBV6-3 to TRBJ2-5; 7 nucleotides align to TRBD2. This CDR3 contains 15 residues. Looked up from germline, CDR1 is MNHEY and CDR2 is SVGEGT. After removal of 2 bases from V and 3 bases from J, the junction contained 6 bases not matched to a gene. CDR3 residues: CASSYPSRGKETQYF. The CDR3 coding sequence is TGTGCCAGCAGTTACCCCTCGCGGGGGAAAGAGACCCAGTACTTC.

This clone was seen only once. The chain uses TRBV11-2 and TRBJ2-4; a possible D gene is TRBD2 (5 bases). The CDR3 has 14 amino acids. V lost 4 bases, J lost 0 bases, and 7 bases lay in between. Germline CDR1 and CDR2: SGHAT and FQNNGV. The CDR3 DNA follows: TGTGCCAGCAGCTCGGGGATAGCCAAAAACATTCAGTACTTC. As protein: CASSSGIAKNIQYF.